This section outlines one TCR beta chain sequence together with its context. This record comes from a study of blood T cells in healthy people across ages. Trimming pared 9 bases from V and 4 bases from J, leaving 17 bases between. The CDR3 contains 14 residues. Sample-barcoded 5' priming and a J-beta primer mix drove a second PCR of about 6 to 11 cycles. In TCRdb, the 5' RACE reads were re-called with MiXCR into one record per CDR3 protein. The sample holds over 1,500,000 distinct CDR3 sequences, about two fifths seen once. Sequencing used blood. This TCR was recovered from a human donor in good health. V is TRBV12-3 or TRBV12-4 and J is TRBJ2-3; D not certain. The CDR3 here is CARLRTPNADTQYF. CDR3 nucleotide sequence: TGTGCCAGGCTAAGAACACCGAACGCAGATACGCAGTATTTT.